Listed here is a single T cell receptor (beta chain). Its antigen is as yet unknown. The data derive from a study of long-term antiretroviral therapy in people with HIV. Study-wide background: Specimens dating back about a decade before the 2015 immediate-ART recommendation are the oldest included.

Findings and limits, study-wide: All time points showed a repertoire dominated by clones expanded before ART.

This was the immunoSEQ v3.0 assay at survey level. Measured with immunoSEQ multiplex PCR; TCRdb has only the in-frame clones, and not every one. The table shows approximately 26,000 clones, with around four fifths occurring only once. The sample consisted of unsorted PBMCs, taken 2.9 years after starting antiretroviral therapy. The TCR sequence derives from a man aged 50 or older with HIV.

CDR3 amino acids: CASLLFGGTSSPYEQYF. The CDR3 nucleotides are TGTGCCAGCCTACTTTTTGGGGGGACGTCTTCACCCTACGAGCAGTACTTC. J is TRBJ2-7 and V is TRBV5-6; D perhaps matches TRBD2 (6 bases). Trimming removed 7 bases from V and 2 bases from J, with 25 bases in between. The CDR3 extends over 17 amino acids. The germline V gene encodes CDR1 SGHDT and CDR2 YYEEEE.